This T cell receptor beta chain came from a study of cytomegalovirus exposure and HLA in healthy donors. The ends lost 1 base at V and 7 bases at J; junction bases unmatched: 2. The CDR3 sequence is 14 residues long. Looked up from germline, CDR1 is MNHEY and CDR2 is SVGAGI. The PCR employed 60 Vbeta primers together with 13 Jbeta primers. Data came from immunoSEQ multiplex PCR; TCRdb stores just in-frame clones and leaves some out. The sample carries 55,000 to 80,000 clones, 65% to 75% recorded once. This receptor was identified in a man aged 50-60 years in good health and CMV-seropositive. V is TRBV6-5 and J is TRBJ2-1, with 9 bases lining up with TRBD1. Sequencing used PBMCs. CDR3 region: CASSYWGQGNEQFF. The CDR3 DNA follows: TGTGCCAGCAGTTACTGGGGACAGGGAAATGAGCAGTTCTTC.